Listed below are T cell receptor beta chains from one sample, sequenced in a study of early T cells in non-severe SARS-CoV-2 infection. Via MiXCR, TCRdb re-called the 5' RACE reads, giving one row per CDR3 protein. The sample comprises roughly 110,000 distinct CDR3 sequences, roughly 11% of which are singletons, and roughly 7.5% rests with the top ten. Sequenced input: whole blood. These receptors all come from an adult who was a healthcare worker with PCR-confirmed SARS-CoV-2 infection or an uninfected control (not recorded which). CDR3s include the opening cysteine and the closing phenylalanine or tryptophan. The order of the fields is V gene, clone size, J gene, D gene, CDR3 DNA, CDR3 protein. D genes are given only for firm matches. Size is omitted from some rows. Given values are once, few, many or a class for expanded clones.

>TRBV12-3/TRBV12-4|-|TRBJ2-5|TRBD1
TGTGCCAGCAGCACAGGGGTCCAAGAGACCCAGTACTTC
CASSTGVQETQYF
>TRBV18|many|TRBJ1-5|-
TGTGCCAGCTCAACCAATGATAATCAGCCCCAGCATTTT
CASSTNDNQPQHF
>TRBV12-3/TRBV12-4|few|TRBJ2-1|-
TGTGCCAGCAGTTTAGGGGGTTTCAGTGAGCAGTTCTTC
CASSLGGFSEQFF
>TRBV29-1|few|TRBJ2-1|TRBD1
TGCAGCGTCCCGGCGGACAGGAGGTTTAATGAGCAGTTCTTC
CSVPADRRFNEQFF
>TRBV19|-|TRBJ2-2|-
TGTGCCATTAAAGGTGACAACACCGGGGAGCTGTTTTTT
CAIKGDNTGELFF
>TRBV11-2|few|TRBJ2-6|-
TGTGCCAGCAGCTTCGGGCAGTCTGGGACCAACGTCCTGACTTTC
CASSFGQSGTNVLTF
>TRBV19|many|TRBJ2-1|-
TGTCGGCGGAGGGTAGCGTTTGATGAGCAGTTCTTC
CRRRVAFDEQFF
>TRBV7-9|few|TRBJ2-7|TRBD1
TGTGCCAGCAGCCGTACAGGGGTATCAAGCTACGAGCAGTACTTC
CASSRTGVSSYEQYF
>TRBV7-8|few|TRBJ2-1|TRBD2
TGTGCCAGCAGCTTAGTACGGGAGGGGGACAATGAGCAGTTCTTC
CASSLVREGDNEQFF
>TRBV7-8|many|TRBJ2-3|-
TGTGCCAGCAGCTTCGCGGTAGTTCCAGATACGCAGTATTTT
CASSFAVVPDTQYF
>TRBV7-8|many|TRBJ2-3|-
TGTGCCAGCAGCCCTAAGACCACAGATACGCAGTATTTT
CASSPKTTDTQYF
>TRBV12-3/TRBV12-4|many|TRBJ2-1|TRBD2
TGTGCCAGCAGGGGACTAGCGGGAAATGAGCAGTTCTTC
CASRGLAGNEQFF
>TRBV5-1|many|TRBJ1-2|TRBD1
TGCGCCAGCAGCTTACAGGGGACGGCTAACTATGGCTACACCTTC
CASSLQGTANYGYTF
>TRBV19|many|TRBJ1-3|-
TGTGCCAGTAGGCGGCGGCAGGCCAGCTCTGAAAACACCATATATTTT
CASRRRQASSENTIYF
>TRBV7-6|few|TRBJ2-1|-
TGTGCCAGCAGCGGACTAAATGAGCAGTTCTTC
CASSGLNEQFF
>TRBV12-3/TRBV12-4|few|TRBJ2-7|TRBD1
TGTGCCAGCAGTCGACAGGGTGAATGGAACGAGCAGTACTTC
CASSRQGEWNEQYF
>TRBV19|few|TRBJ2-1|TRBD2
TGTGCCAGTAGTACTATAGCGGGAGGTAACAATGAGCAGTTCTTC
CASSTIAGGNNEQFF
>TRBV7-2|-|TRBJ2-3|-
TGTGCCAGCAGCTCTGTCCGGGACCAGGGCCATACGCAGTATTTT
CASSSVRDQGHTQYF
>TRBV20-1|few|TRBJ1-5|-
TGCAGTGCTAGAGATCTCGCCCGATATAGCAATCAGCCCCAGCATTTT
CSARDLARYSNQPQHF
>TRBV28|-|TRBJ2-2|-
TGTGCCAGTAGGGATGGACTTATAAACCCTACCGGGGAGCTGTTTTTT
CASRDGLINPTGELFF